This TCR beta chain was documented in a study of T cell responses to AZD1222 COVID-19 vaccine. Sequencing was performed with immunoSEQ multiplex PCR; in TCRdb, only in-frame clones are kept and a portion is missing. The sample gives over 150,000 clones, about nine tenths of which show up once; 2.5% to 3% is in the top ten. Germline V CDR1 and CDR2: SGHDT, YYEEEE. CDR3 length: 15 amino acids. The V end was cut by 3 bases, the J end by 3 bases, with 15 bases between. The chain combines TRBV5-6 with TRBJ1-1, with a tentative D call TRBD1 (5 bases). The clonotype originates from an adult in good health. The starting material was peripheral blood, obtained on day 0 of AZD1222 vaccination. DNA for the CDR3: TGTGCCAGCAGCTCGGACACGGGGATTGACACTGAAGCTTTCTTT. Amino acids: CASSSDTGIDTEAFF.